What follows are 32 T cell receptor beta chains derived from one specimen sequenced in a study of blood T cell repertoires in COVID-19. TCRdb's table, derived via immunoSEQ multiplex PCR, lists solely in-frame clones and lacks some. This table has about 40,000 clones, 70% to 85% appearing once. Sample: peripheral blood. Every receptor here comes from a woman aged 60-70 years with acute or convalescent COVID-19.

This chain links TRBV19 with TRBJ2-3; 8 nucleotides agree with TRBD2. Germline V lookup: CDR1 LNHDA, CDR2 SQIVND (reference sequence). The CDR3 extends over 16 amino acids. The junction had 10 bases not matched to a gene; V was cut back by 5 bases and J by 3 bases. The CDR3 is CASSSIQRGWTDTQYF. The DNA for the CDR3 is TGTGCCAGTAGTTCAATCCAGCGGGGGTGGACAGATACGCAGTATTTT.

This chain uses TRBV7-2 with TRBJ2-5, with 7 nucleotides matching TRBD2. The CDR3 has 14 residues. Germline-derived CDR1 and CDR2 are SGHTA and FQGNSA. V gave up 5 bases and J gave up 4 bases; unmatched junction bases: 7. The CDR3 sequence is CASSQPGGRETQYF. The CDR3 bases are TGTGCCAGCAGCCAACCGGGGGGAAGAGAGACCCAGTACTTC.

The chain joins TRBV7-9 to TRBJ1-1, with 7 bases aligning to TRBD1. V was pared by 6 bases and J by 1 base, with 2 bases of the junction left unmatched. This CDR3 is 13 amino acids long. Germline CDR1 and CDR2: SEHNR and FQNEAQ (reference sequence). The CDR3 is CASSRQGNTEAFF. As DNA, the CDR3 is TGTGCCAGCAGTCGACAGGGGAACACTGAAGCTTTCTTT.

The CDR3 nucleotides read TGTGCCAGCAGCAGGGGCCTACCGGGACATAGGAACTATGGCTACACCTTC. Encoded protein: CASSRGLPGHRNYGYTF. This sequence joins TRBV21-1 and TRBJ1-2; TRBD1, as called in the table, went unchecked against the DNA. TRBV21-1 is a documented pseudogene. The CDR3 has 17 residues.

This chain connects TRBV4-1 to TRBJ1-4; possibly TRBD1 for D (5 bases). V was clipped by 0 bases and J by 7 bases, with 12 bases between them. Germline V lookup: CDR1 MGHRA, CDR2 YSYEKL. The CDR3 loop spans 15 amino acids. This CDR3 reads CASSQERPGAEKLFF. As DNA, the CDR3 is TGCGCCAGCAGCCAAGAAAGGCCTGGGGCTGAAAAACTGTTTTTT.

J is TRBJ1-2 and V is TRBV6-6; perhaps TRBD1 as D (5 bases). This CDR3 is built from 11 residues. Per the germline V gene, CDR1 is MNHNY and CDR2 is SVGAGI (reference sequence). Trimming left V 9 bases short and J 7 bases short, with 12 bases between. The CDR3 sequence is CASHQGAGYTF. The CDR3, as DNA: TGTGCCAGTCACCAGGGTGCTGGCTACACCTTC.

This chain connects TRBV4-1 to TRBJ1-1; weak D call: TRBD1 (5 bases). The CDR3 totals 16 residues. V was trimmed by 4 bases and J by 1 base, leaving 16 bases between them. The germline V gene encodes CDR1 MGHRA and CDR2 YSYEKL. The CDR3: CASSPNDRPWNTEAFF. CDR3 in DNA: TGCGCCAGCAGCCCCAACGACAGACCCTGGAACACTGAAGCTTTCTTT.

The chain carries TRBV19 and TRBJ2-3; D might be TRBD2 (7 bases). From germline, CDR1 is LNHDA and CDR2 SQIVND (reference sequence). V was pared by 6 bases and J by 1 base, with 14 bases between. This CDR3 has 15 residues. The CDR3 coding sequence is TGTGCCAGTAGGGACTTAGGGGGGGGCACAGATACGCAGTATTTT. This codes for CASRDLGGGTDTQYF.

The chain uses TRBV4-2 and TRBJ2-2; D remains unclear. V was clipped by 0 bases and J by 6 bases, with 11 bases between them. Per germline, CDR1 LGHNA and CDR2 YNFKEQ. The CDR3 is 15 residues long. CDR3 sequence: CASSQEIGTAGELFF. The CDR3 DNA follows: TGTGCCAGCAGCCAAGAAATTGGTACAGCCGGGGAGCTGTTTTTT.

The rearrangement links TRBV10-3 to TRBJ2-1; D may be TRBD2 (7 bases). Trimming took 3 bases from V and 7 from J, leaving 19 bases between them. CDR3 length: 16 amino acids. In germline, CDR1 is ENHRY, CDR2 SYGVKD. The CDR3 here is CAISDGGASGGNEQFF. The CDR3 nucleotides are TGTGCCATCAGTGATGGGGGGGCTAGCGGAGGAAATGAGCAGTTCTTC.

This clone was counted a single time. The chain has TRBV7-8 and TRBJ1-5, with TRBD1 matching 7 bases. The junction had 7 bases not matched to a gene; V was cut back by 1 base and J by 7 bases. This CDR3 comprises 15 residues. CDR1 and CDR2 (germline): SGHVS, FQNEAQ. CDR3 bases: TGTGCCAGCAGCTTAGATGGGGCAGGGGGACAGCCCCAGCATTTT. It translates to CASSLDGAGGQPQHF.

V is TRBV25-1 and J is TRBJ2-1, with a tentative D call TRBD1 (6 bases). The V and J ends lost 7 bases and 7 bases respectively, with 17 bases between them. This CDR3 has 14 amino acids. Germline V CDR1 and CDR2: MGHDK, SYGVNS. In DNA form, the CDR3 reads TGTGCCAGCAATGATAGGGGGTTTGGGAATGAGCAGTTCTTC. It translates to CASNDRGFGNEQFF.

The V gene is TRBV28, the J gene TRBJ1-1; D is unclear. V lost 2 bases and J 6 bases, leaving 10 bases between the germline ends. CDR1 and CDR2 from the germline V gene are MDHEN and SYDVKM. This CDR3 is built from 13 residues. The CDR3 nucleotides read TGTGCCAGCAGTTTACGGCCCAGCGCTGAAGCTTTCTTT. This codes for CASSLRPSAEAFF.

The rearrangement uses TRBV6-6 and TRBJ2-5, with TRBD2 matching 7 bases. This CDR3 has 13 residues. Germline assignment: CDR1 MNHNY and CDR2 SVGAGI (reference sequence). Trimming removed 5 bases from V and 4 bases from J; junction bases left unmatched: 4. CDR3 amino acids: CASSGLGRETQYF. DNA for the CDR3: TGTGCCAGCAGTGGACTAGGCCGAGAGACCCAGTACTTC.

V usage is TRBV6-5 and J usage is TRBJ2-7; no clear D. Trimming removed 3 bases at V and 7 bases at J, with 7 bases between. The CDR3 sequence is 11 residues long. CDR1 MNHEY and CDR2 SVGAGI come from the germline V gene. CDR3 protein: CASSYYGEQYF. CDR3 sequence (DNA): TGTGCCAGCAGTTATTACGGGGAGCAGTACTTC.

The chain has TRBV7-6 and TRBJ2-2, with a weak D call TRBD1 (6 bases). Germline loops: CDR1 SGHVS, CDR2 FNYEAQ. The CDR3 is 13 amino acids. The V end lost 7 bases, the J end lost 7 bases, and 13 bases lay between the germline ends. CDR3 protein: CASMGQGHGELFF. The CDR3, as DNA: TGTGCCAGCATGGGGCAGGGGCACGGGGAGCTGTTTTTT.

This sequence joins TRBV10-3 and TRBJ1-1; unclear D gene. V lost 6 bases and J 3 bases, leaving 5 bases between the germline ends. This CDR3 contains 11 residues. CDR1 ENHRY and CDR2 SYGVKD come from the germline V gene. In nucleotides, the CDR3 is TGTGCCATCAGGAGGGACACTGAAGCTTTCTTT. This sequence encodes CAIRRDTEAFF.

The V and J genes are TRBV10-1 and TRBJ2-3; 7 bases match TRBD2. J lost 4 bases, V lost 3 bases, and 13 bases had no gene match. Germline V lookup: CDR1 WNHNN, CDR2 SYGVQD (reference sequence). The CDR3 length is 17 residues. CDR3: CASSDFLAVMGPDTQYF. The CDR3 DNA is TGCGCCAGCAGTGATTTCCTAGCGGTGATGGGGCCAGATACGCAGTATTTT.

V is TRBV2 and J is TRBJ1-2; the match to TRBD1 covers 9 bases. Germline V gives CDR1 SNHLY, CDR2 FYNNEI. This CDR3 has 15 amino acids. V lost 4 bases and J lost 7; bases outside the gene matches: 10. In nucleotides, the CDR3 is TGTGCCAGCAGTGCCTGGGACAGGGTTTGGGGTGGCTACACCTTC. Encoded protein: CASSAWDRVWGGYTF.

This clone appeared a single time. This chain connects TRBV10-3 to TRBJ2-1; D is undetermined. CDR1 is ENHRY and CDR2 is SYGVKD in the germline V gene. This CDR3 spans 11 amino acids. Trimming removed 4 bases at V and 8 bases at J, with 6 bases between. DNA of the CDR3: TGTGCCATCAGTGTTCGGGATGAGCAGTTCTTC. Protein: CAISVRDEQFF.

The chain has TRBV24-1 and TRBJ2-3; maybe TRBD1 (6 bases). The CDR3 has 15 amino acids. The V end lost 4 bases, the J end lost 2 bases, and 12 bases lay between the germline ends. Germline CDR1 and CDR2: KGHDR and SFDVKD. CDR3 in DNA: TGTGCCACCAGTGACCCCACAGGGCCCACAGATACGCAGTATTTT. Its protein is CATSDPTGPTDTQYF.

This chain connects TRBV7-6 to TRBJ2-1; 8 nucleotides match TRBD2. Germline CDR1 is SGHVS and CDR2 is FNYEAQ. The V segment lost 0 bases and the J segment 8 bases; nucleotides outside the gene matches: 12. The CDR3 contains 17 residues. The CDR3 DNA is TGTGCCAGCAGCTTAGCGGTGTCGGGGGGGGCTTTAGATGAGCAGTTCTTC. Its translation: CASSLAVSGGALDEQFF.

In this sample, this clone turned up once. The CDR3 loop is CASSNAGGRQVGEQYF. DNA for the CDR3: TGTGCCAGCAGTAACGCAGGGGGAAGGCAGGTGGGCGAGCAGTACTTC. The rearrangement joins TRBV5-4 to TRBJ2-7; 7 nucleotides agree with TRBD1. The germline V gene encodes CDR1 SGHNT and CDR2 YYREEE (reference sequence). The CDR3 length is 16 residues. With V trimmed by 5 bases and J by 6 bases, 17 bases remained unmatched.

The gene calls are TRBV7-9 and TRBJ2-1; TRBD1 might be the D (7 bases). V was shortened by 1 base and J by 2 bases, with 12 bases between the two germline ends. The CDR3 contains 16 residues. CDR1 and CDR2 from the germline V gene are SEHNR and FQNEAQ (reference sequence). The CDR3: CASSLGSRGAYNEQFF. The CDR3 DNA reads as TGTGCCAGCAGCTTAGGTAGCAGGGGGGCCTACAATGAGCAGTTCTTC.

The gene calls are TRBV6-5 and TRBJ2-1; D gene uncertain. The CDR3 contains 11 residues. Germline V gene sequence: CDR1 MNHEY, CDR2 SVGAGI. The V and J ends lost 6 bases and 9 bases respectively, with 9 bases between them. DNA for the CDR3: TGTGCCAGCAGAATTAACAGTGAGCAGTTCTTC. Amino acid sequence: CASRINSEQFF.

In DNA, the CDR3 is TGTGCCAGCAGCAGGGGGCAAGTAAACACCGGGGAGCTGTTTTTT. Encoded protein: CASSRGQVNTGELFF. This chain joins TRBV7-8 and TRBJ2-2; 7 bases are a match to TRBD1. Germline CDR1 and CDR2: SGHVS and FQNEAQ. Germline trimming cut 5 bases from V and 2 bases from J; bases unmatched to any gene: 5. The CDR3 totals 15 residues.

The chain recombines TRBV5-1 with TRBJ2-7, with 7 nucleotides matching TRBD1. The CDR3 is 15 residues long. V dropped 4 bases and J dropped 6; count of bases not matched to a gene: 13. CDR1 SGHRS and CDR2 YFSETQ come from the germline V gene. The CDR3 sequence: CASSGTQGDNFEQYF. CDR3 coding DNA: TGCGCCAGCAGCGGAACCCAGGGGGATAACTTCGAGCAGTACTTC.

The chain couples TRBV11-2 to TRBJ1-3, with D possibly matching TRBD1 (6 bases). In germline, CDR1 is SGHAT, CDR2 FQNNGV. Trimming pared 6 bases from V and 3 bases from J, leaving 15 bases between. The CDR3 consists of 15 residues. The CDR3 DNA reads as TGTGCCAGCAGAGATCTCAGGGGAAGTGGAAACACCATATATTTT. Residues: CASRDLRGSGNTIYF.

This clone was seen a handful of times. The chain employs TRBV18 and TRBJ1-2; a possible D gene is TRBD1 (6 bases). This CDR3 is built from 13 residues. The germline V and J ends were trimmed by 3 bases and 8 bases, with 13 bases remaining between them. Germline values: CDR1 KGHSH, CDR2 LQKENI. CDR3 nucleotide sequence: TGTGCCAGCTCACCGGTGCAGGGGAACGGCTACACCTTC. Its protein is CASSPVQGNGYTF.

The gene calls are TRBV19 and TRBJ1-5; D is unclear. The CDR3 covers 16 residues. Trimming removed 3 bases from V and 0 bases from J, with 12 bases in between. The germline V gene has CDR1 LNHDA and CDR2 SQIVND (reference sequence). The DNA for the CDR3 is TGTGCCAGTAGTATCCGCGGCACCTATAGCAATCAGCCCCAGCATTTT. Translating it yields CASSIRGTYSNQPQHF.

This clone was counted once. The V and J genes are TRBV18 and TRBJ2-3; a weak D match, TRBD1 (6 bases). Germline CDR1 KGHSH, CDR2 LQKENI. The CDR3 loop spans 13 amino acids. V lost 11 bases and J lost 2, with 14 bases in between. Here the CDR3 DNA reads TGTGCCGGGCAGGGGCCGCACACAGATACGCAGTATTTT. Translation gives CAGQGPHTDTQYF.

J is TRBJ2-7 and V is TRBV6-1, with 7 bases fitting TRBD1. The CDR3 is 14 residues long. The germline V gene has CDR1 MNHNS and CDR2 SASEGT. V shed 3 bases, J shed 1 base, and the junction held 3 bases outside the gene matches. Here the CDR3 DNA reads TGTGCCAGCAGTGAGCAGGGGGTGTCCTACGAGCAGTACTTC. Amino acid sequence: CASSEQGVSYEQYF.